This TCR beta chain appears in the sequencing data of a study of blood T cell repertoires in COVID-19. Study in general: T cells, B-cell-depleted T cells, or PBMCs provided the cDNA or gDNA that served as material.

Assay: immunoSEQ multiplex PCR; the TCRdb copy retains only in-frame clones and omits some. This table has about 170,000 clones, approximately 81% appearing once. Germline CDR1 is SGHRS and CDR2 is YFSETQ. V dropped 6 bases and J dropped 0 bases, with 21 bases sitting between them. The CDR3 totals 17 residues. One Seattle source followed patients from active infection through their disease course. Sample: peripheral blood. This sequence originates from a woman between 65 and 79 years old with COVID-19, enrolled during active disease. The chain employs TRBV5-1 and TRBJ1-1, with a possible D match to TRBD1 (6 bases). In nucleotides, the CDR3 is TGCGCCAGCAAGTCCAGGGGCACCGCGAACATGAACACTGAAGCTTTCTTT. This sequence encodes CASKSRGTANMNTEAFF.